This T cell receptor beta chain originates from a study of T cell repertoires in cytomegalovirus infection. This clonotype was seen a handful of times. V was shortened by 1 base and J by 0 bases, with 13 bases between the two germline ends. CDR1 DFQATT and CDR2 SNEGSKA come from the germline V gene (reference sequence). This CDR3 spans 16 amino acids. TCRdb called the reads again in MiXCR, with one record for every CDR3 protein. The sample includes some 270,000 distinct CDR3 sequences, around 15% seen only once; the top ten take 40% to 55%. The receptor was derived from a human donor in good health (CMV status not recorded). Some clones in this sample may be carry-over from other donors' samples. Sequences were obtained from CD8+ T cells from PBMCs. The chain uses TRBV20-1 and TRBJ2-1; D possibly uses TRBD1 or TRBD2 (6 bases each). The CDR3 is CSARVGGFGSYNEQFF. Written as DNA, the CDR3 is TGCAGTGCTAGAGTCGGGGGCTTCGGCTCCTACAATGAGCAGTTCTTC.